A single sample is the source of the 10 T cell receptor beta chains below, sequenced in a study of T cell responses to AZD1222 COVID-19 vaccine. Only in-frame clones appear in the TCRdb table, and some are missing; sequencing was by immunoSEQ multiplex PCR. Seen here are about 160,000 clones, 80% to 90% observed once, and the top ten hold about 6.9%. The source material was peripheral blood, sampled on day 0 of AZD1222 vaccination. Receptors originate from an adult in good health.

The rearrangement uses TRBV9 and TRBJ2-7, with a weak D call TRBD2 (5 bases). This CDR3 has 17 amino acids. Deletions cut 0 bases from V and 3 bases from J, with 19 bases between. Germline-derived CDR1 and CDR2 are SGDLS and YYNGEE. This CDR3 reads CASSVGLEGREFYEQYF. As DNA, the CDR3 is TGTGCCAGCAGCGTAGGGCTTGAGGGCCGAGAGTTCTACGAGCAGTACTTC.

The chain carries TRBV2 and TRBJ1-2; 8 bases agree with TRBD1. V lost 8 bases and J lost 3; bases outside the gene matches: 8. CDR3 size: 14 residues. Germline CDR1 reads SNHLY; CDR2 reads FYNNEI. The CDR3 DNA sequence: TGTGCCAGCCGGACAGGGAGTGTGGACTATGGCTACACCTTC. Its protein is CASRTGSVDYGYTF.

This clone has just one count. The J gene is TRBJ1-2, the V gene TRBV5-4; TRBD1 agrees at 7 bases. V gave up 4 bases and J gave up 2 bases; unmatched junction bases: 5. CDR1 and CDR2 (germline): SGHNT, YYREEE (reference sequence). The CDR3 extends over 14 amino acids. CDR3 loop: CASSHKQGNYGYTF. The CDR3 bases are TGTGCCAGCAGCCATAAACAGGGGAACTATGGCTACACCTTC.

V gene TRBV4-3 combines with J gene TRBJ2-5; 9 bases agree with TRBD2. J lost 4 bases, V lost 1 base, and 13 bases had no gene match. This CDR3 spans 18 amino acids. The V gene's germline CDR1 is LGHNA and CDR2 YSLEER. The chain's CDR3 is CASSQVGREGFLRETQYF. For the CDR3, the DNA is TGCGCCAGCAGCCAAGTGGGGCGGGAGGGCTTCCTCCGAGAGACCCAGTACTTC.

The chain is built from TRBV7-3 and TRBJ2-2; D not resolved. The CDR3 runs to 14 residues. The V gene lost 4 bases and the J gene lost 5 bases, with 11 bases spanning the gap. Germline loops: CDR1 SGHTA, CDR2 FQGTGA. The CDR3 here is CASSSIPRTGELFF. CDR3 sequence (DNA): TGTGCCAGCAGCTCGATCCCGAGGACCGGGGAGCTGTTTTTT.

Written as DNA, the CDR3 is TGCGCCAGCAGTGAGTCGGTAGGGGTTACGCAGTATTTT. Protein: CASSESVGVTQYF. V usage is TRBV10-1 and J usage is TRBJ2-3; D may be TRBD1 (5 bases). Trimming left V 0 bases short and J 8 bases short, with 9 bases between. Germline CDR1 reads WNHNN; CDR2 reads SYGVQD (reference sequence). CDR3 size: 13 residues.

The gene calls are TRBV24-1 and TRBJ2-5, with 7 nucleotides matching TRBD2. CDR1 and CDR2 from the germline V gene are KGHDR and SFDVKD. J lost 2 bases, V lost 5 bases, and 4 bases had no gene match. This CDR3 spans 14 amino acids. The CDR3 sequence: CATSAAGAQETQYF. The CDR3 DNA reads TGTGCCACCAGTGCTGCGGGAGCACAAGAGACCCAGTACTTC.

The chain carries TRBV28 and TRBJ1-6; D ambiguous. Trimming removed 1 base from V and 3 bases from J, with 13 bases in between. Germline CDR1 MDHEN, CDR2 SYDVKM. The CDR3 is made up of 17 amino acids. The CDR3 DNA sequence: TGTGCCAGCAGTTTATTCGGGCCGCGACACTATAATTCACCCCTCCACTTT. It translates to CASSLFGPRHYNSPLHF.

This chain uses TRBV12-5 with TRBJ2-2, with D tentatively TRBD1 or TRBD2 (6 bases each). Trimming pared 3 bases from V and 9 bases from J, leaving 14 bases between. There are 14 residues in the CDR3. Germline lookup yields CDR1 LGHNT and CDR2 FRNRAP. The CDR3 DNA is TGTGCTAGTGGTTTCGGGGGCGCAGATCGGGAGCTGTTTTTT. Its translation is CASGFGGADRELFF.

This chain connects TRBV21-1 to TRBJ1-2. TRBV21-1 is given as a pseudogene. The length of the CDR3 is 15 residues. CDR3 sequence reads: CADPRFGVRIYGYTF. CDR3 coding DNA: TGTGCCGATCCACGATTCGGGGTGCGGATCTATGGCTACACCTTC.